Listed here are 32 T cell receptor beta chains from one sample, sequenced in a study of sequential checkpoint blockade in melanoma. Some clones are missing from TCRdb's copy, which holds only in-frame ones; the method was immunoSEQ multiplex PCR. The sample holds over 25,000 clones; approximately 80% are singletons and the top ten take about an eighth. Treatment here: randomized to nivolumab then ipilimumab (arm A) or the reverse (arm B). This specimen was CD8+ T cells sorted from blood (inferred from file names), taken from a patient given nivolumab and ipilimumab in sequence. The receptors stem from a human donor with melanoma.

The rearrangement joins TRBV5-5 to TRBJ2-2, with D possibly matching TRBD1 (5 bases). In germline, CDR1 is SGHKS, CDR2 YYEKEE (reference sequence). The CDR3 contains 14 residues. V was pared by 2 bases and J by 8 bases, with 13 bases between. This CDR3 reads CASSFLPGSGELFF. CDR3 in DNA: TGTGCCAGCAGCTTTCTTCCAGGGTCGGGGGAGCTGTTTTTT. The variable domain in full, with the rest retrieved from reference TRBV5-5 and TRBJ2-2, is DAGVTQSPTHLIKTRGQQVTLRCSPISGHKSVSWYQQVLGQGPQFIFQYYEKEERGRGNFPDRFSARQFPNYSSELNVNALLLGDSALYLCASSFLPGSGELFFGEGSRLTVL.

The chain employs TRBV6-1 and TRBJ2-7; TRBD2 might be the D (5 bases). Trimming removed 3 bases from V and 2 bases from J, with 11 bases in between. Germline loops: CDR1 MNHNS, CDR2 SASEGT. CDR3 size: 14 residues. The CDR3, as DNA: TGTGCCAGCAGTGAGAGTCCCGGGGCCTACGAGCAGTACTTC. Protein: CASSESPGAYEQYF.

The chain uses TRBV5-1 and TRBJ2-2; 9 bases agree with TRBD2. This CDR3 has 16 residues. Losses at the gene ends were 2 bases for V and 5 bases for J; bases not matched to a gene: 7. Looked up from germline, CDR1 is SGHRS and CDR2 is YFSETQ. The CDR3 DNA follows: TGCGCCAGCAGCTTTTCCGCGGGGGGGCTTACCGGGGAGCTGTTTTTT. Protein product: CASSFSAGGLTGELFF.

The chain combines TRBV28 with TRBJ2-1, with D perhaps TRBD2 (6 bases). The germline V gene encodes CDR1 MDHEN and CDR2 SYDVKM. V lost 6 bases, J lost 0 bases, and 15 bases lay in between. The CDR3 has 16 residues. Here the CDR3 DNA reads TGTGCCAGCAGGACGGGGGATTTGAGCTCCTACAATGAGCAGTTCTTC. Its protein is CASRTGDLSSYNEQFF.

The rearrangement uses TRBV21-1 and TRBJ2-1; TRBD2 was called by the table and not checked on the DNA. TRBV21-1 is given as a pseudogene. The CDR3 is 18 amino acids. The CDR3 sequence is CASSDRRGTSGGDNEQFF. CDR3 sequence (DNA): TGTGCCAGCAGCGACCGCAGGGGGACTAGCGGGGGGGACAATGAGCAGTTCTTC.

This CDR3 is CASASPSDRGFYEQYF. CDR3 bases: TGTGCTAGTGCCTCCCCCTCGGACAGGGGGTTTTACGAGCAGTACTTC. This rearrangement joins TRBV12-5 to TRBJ2-7; 10 bases fit TRBD1. This CDR3 is built from 16 residues. Germline V CDR1 and CDR2: LGHNT, FRNRAP. V dropped 7 bases and J dropped 4; count of bases not matched to a gene: 13.

The rearrangement joins TRBV14 to TRBJ2-3, with 11 bases identical to TRBD2. J lost 0 bases, V lost 1 base, and 3 bases had no gene match. The CDR3 has 17 residues. The germline V gene has CDR1 SGHDN and CDR2 FVKESK. The CDR3 sequence: CASSQGIAGGSTDTQYF. As DNA, the CDR3 is TGTGCCAGCAGCCAAGGAATAGCGGGGGGGAGCACAGATACGCAGTATTTT.

The J gene is TRBJ2-7, the V gene TRBV5-8; 7 nucleotides align to TRBD1. V was clipped by 4 bases and J by 0 bases; unmatched bases: 4. Germline-derived CDR1 and CDR2 are SGHTS and YDEGEE. The CDR3 has 14 amino acids. The CDR3 here is CASSGDSFSYEQYF. As DNA, the CDR3 is TGTGCCAGCAGCGGGGACAGTTTCTCCTACGAGCAGTACTTC.

This clone was detected a few times. The gene calls are TRBV30 and TRBJ2-1, with D uncertain. This CDR3 contains 12 residues. V was cut by 2 bases and J by 5 bases, with 7 bases left in between. Germline lookup yields CDR1 GTSNPN and CDR2 SVGIG (reference sequence). CDR3 nucleotides: TGTGCCTGGAGTCTGGCAGACAATGAGCAGTTCTTC. Protein product: CAWSLADNEQFF. The whole variable domain, remainder taken from reference TRBV30 and TRBJ2-1, is SQTIHQWPATLVQPVGSPLSLECTVEGTSNPNLYWYRQAAGRGLQLLFYSVGIGQISSEVPQNLSASRPQDRQFILSSKKLLLSDSGFYLCAWSLADNEQFFGPGTRLTVL.

This clone was detected a few times. V is TRBV19 and J is TRBJ1-6; 7 positions match TRBD1. V was clipped by 6 bases and J by 10 bases; unmatched bases: 12. The CDR3 is made up of 15 amino acids. CDR1 is LNHDA, CDR2 SQIVND, per germline (reference sequence). The CDR3, as DNA: TGTGCCAGTAGCCTCCTCAGAGACAGGGCCTCACCCCTCCACTTT. It codes for CASSLLRDRASPLHF.

The chain couples TRBV4-1 to TRBJ2-5; D perhaps matches TRBD1 (6 bases). The better agreement between TRBJ2-7 and the DNA end casts doubt on the J call. The CDR3 length is 14 residues. Germline V gene lookup returns CDR1 MGHRA and CDR2 YSYEKL. The CDR3 loop reads CASSQGTDTYEQYF. CDR3 coding DNA: TGCGCCAGCAGCCAAGGGACAGATACCTACGAGCAGTACTTC.

V gene TRBV11-1 combines with J gene TRBJ2-7, with 8 bases identical to TRBD1. Trimming cost V 8 bases and J 2 bases; bases outside gene matches: 5. The CDR3 sequence is 13 residues long. Per germline, CDR1 SGHAT and CDR2 FQDESV (reference sequence). The CDR3 region is CASGQGWPYEQYF. CDR3 in DNA: TGTGCCAGCGGACAGGGTTGGCCCTACGAGCAGTACTTC.

This sequence joins TRBV9 and TRBJ2-5; D is ambiguous. This CDR3 contains 14 residues. The V gene's germline CDR1 is SGDLS and CDR2 YYNGEE. V dropped 2 bases and J dropped 1 base, with 9 bases sitting between them. The CDR3 DNA is TGTGCCAGCAGCGTGGGCAGCCGCCAAGAGACCCAGTACTTC. Its protein product is CASSVGSRQETQYF. The variable domain in full, with the rest retrieved from reference TRBV9 and TRBJ2-5, is DSGVTQTPKHLITATGQRVTLRCSPRSGDLSVYWYQQSLDQGLQFLIQYYNGEERAKGNILERFSAQQFPDLHSELNLSSLELGDSALYFCASSVGSRQETQYFGPGTRLLVL.

V and J are TRBV7-9 and TRBJ1-6; D might be TRBD1 (5 bases). The CDR3 totals 18 residues. CDR1 and CDR2 (germline): SEHNR, FQNEAQ (reference sequence). V was cut by 0 bases and J by 7 bases, with 19 bases left in between. Here the CDR3 reads CASSLAGGGPDGNSPLHF. The CDR3 nucleotides read TGTGCCAGCAGCTTAGCGGGGGGAGGTCCCGATGGAAATTCACCCCTCCACTTT.

This clone was counted once. The CDR3 loop is CASRRTGEETQYF. Here the CDR3 DNA reads TGCGCCAGCCGAAGGACAGGGGAAGAGACCCAGTACTTC. The chain is built from TRBV4-3 and TRBJ2-5; 9 bases agree with TRBD1. Germline trimming cut 8 bases from V and 3 bases from J; bases unmatched to any gene: 4. This CDR3 has 13 amino acids. CDR1 is LGHNA and CDR2 is YSLEER in the germline V gene.

V is TRBV6-5 and J is TRBJ1-1, with D possibly being TRBD1 (6 bases). The CDR3 sequence is 14 residues long. The germline V and J ends were trimmed by 5 bases and 5 bases, with 15 bases remaining between them. Germline V gene lookup returns CDR1 MNHEY and CDR2 SVGAGI. The CDR3 sequence: CASSATGMRTEAFF. The CDR3 region has the DNA TGTGCCAGCAGTGCCACAGGGATGAGGACTGAAGCTTTCTTT.

This clone was seen more than once but under ten times. This chain links TRBV6-1 with TRBJ2-7, with 9 bases matching TRBD1. With 5 bases clipped from V and 4 bases from J, the junction kept 6 bases outside the gene matches. This CDR3 has 14 amino acids. Germline CDR1 and CDR2: MNHNS and SASEGT. CDR3 DNA: TGTGCCAGCAGTTTCGGGACAGGGTTGTACGAGCAGTACTTC. Translated: CASSFGTGLYEQYF.

The chain combines TRBV28 with TRBJ1-3; the D is unclear. The V gene lost 6 bases and the J gene lost 7 bases, with 7 bases spanning the gap. The CDR3 runs 11 residues. CDR1 is MDHEN, CDR2 SYDVKM, per germline. The CDR3 DNA reads as TGTGCCAGCAGCTTTTCGAACACCATATATTTT. Translated: CASSFSNTIYF.

This clone was detected only a few times. The chain links TRBV5-3 to TRBJ2-6, with D perhaps TRBD1 (6 bases). TRBV5-3 is designated an ORF whose function remains uncertain. The V end was cut by 5 bases, the J end by 1 base, with 16 bases between. The CDR3 extends over 17 amino acids. The CDR3 bases are TGTGCCAGAAGATTTGACAGGAATGGTTCTGGGGCCAACGTCCTGACTTTC. It yields the protein CARRFDRNGSGANVLTF.

The V gene is TRBV9, the J gene TRBJ2-1; TRBD1 is a possible D gene (6 bases). The CDR3 runs to 15 residues. CDR1 is SGDLS, CDR2 YYNGEE, per germline. V lost 1 base and J lost 7, with 15 bases in between. The CDR3 region has the DNA TGTGCCAGCAGCGTATCCGGGACACCAACAAATGAGCAGTTCTTC. Translating gives CASSVSGTPTNEQFF.

J is TRBJ1-1 and V is TRBV28, with 7 bases that match TRBD1. In germline, CDR1 is MDHEN, CDR2 SYDVKM. This CDR3 spans 14 amino acids. The J segment lost 0 bases and the V segment lost 5 bases, leaving 3 bases of the junction unmatched. Written as DNA, the CDR3 is TGTGCCAGCAGTACAACAGGGGTGAACACTGAAGCTTTCTTT. Encoded protein: CASSTTGVNTEAFF.

This chain uses TRBV2 with TRBJ2-7; the match to TRBD1 covers 9 bases. Germline values: CDR1 SNHLY, CDR2 FYNNEI. The CDR3 is made up of 14 amino acids. With 6 bases clipped from V and 4 bases from J, the junction kept 7 bases outside the gene matches. The CDR3 reads CASRDGTGFYEQYF. The CDR3 region has the DNA TGTGCCAGCAGAGATGGGACAGGGTTTTACGAGCAGTACTTC. The whole variable domain, filled in from reference TRBV2 and TRBJ2-7, reads EPEVTQTPSHQVTQMGQEVILRCVPISNHLYFYWYRQILGQKVEFLVSFYNNEISEKSEIFDDQFSVERPDGSNFTLKIRSTKLEDSAMYFCASRDGTGFYEQYFGPGTRLTVT.

This rearrangement joins TRBV7-9 to TRBJ2-1; TRBD1 agrees at 9 bases. There are 15 residues in the CDR3. Germline V lookup: CDR1 SEHNR, CDR2 FQNEAQ (reference sequence). The V and J ends lost 1 base and 8 bases, in that order; junction bases with no gene match: 6. The CDR3 here is CASSLGDRARYEQFF. Written as DNA, the CDR3 is TGTGCCAGCAGCTTAGGGGACAGGGCGAGGTATGAGCAGTTCTTC.

This clone ranks as large. The gene calls are TRBV15 and TRBJ1-2; a possible D gene is TRBD1 (6 bases). The CDR3 consists of 13 residues. CDR1 is LNHNV and CDR2 is YYDKDF in the germline V gene (reference sequence). V shed 0 bases and J shed 10 bases, with 12 bases lying between them. CDR3: CATSRDSTGIYTF. In nucleotides, the CDR3 is TGTGCCACCAGCAGAGATTCGACAGGTATCTACACCTTC. The full variable domain, with the rest looked up from reference TRBV15 and TRBJ1-2, is DAMVIQNPRYQVTQFGKPVTLSCSQTLNHNVMYWYQQKSSQAPKLLFHYYDKDFNNEADTPDNFQSRRPNTSFCFLDIRSPGLGDTAMYLCATSRDSTGIYTFGSGTRLTVV.

The chain uses TRBV7-9 and TRBJ2-1; the D is unclear. The CDR3 totals 12 residues. Germline V gene sequence: CDR1 SEHNR, CDR2 FQNEAQ (reference sequence). Trimming cost V 5 bases and J 5 bases, with 7 bases left between them. The CDR3 reads CASSQMDNEQFF. For the CDR3, the DNA is TGTGCCAGCAGCCAGATGGACAATGAGCAGTTCTTC.

The chain joins TRBV19 to TRBJ1-4; D may be TRBD1 (6 bases). Germline CDR1 is LNHDA and CDR2 is SQIVND (reference sequence). The CDR3 runs 15 residues. Trimming left V 7 bases short and J 0 bases short, with 12 bases between. CDR3 sequence (DNA): TGTGCCAGTAAGGGGGTTCTGGCAACTAATGAAAAACTGTTTTTT. Amino acid sequence: CASKGVLATNEKLFF.

V and J are TRBV5-1 and TRBJ1-6, with 11 positions matching TRBD1. The V gene end was trimmed by 0 bases and the J gene end by 11 bases; junction bases not matched to a gene: 1. This CDR3 region has 14 residues. Germline loops: CDR1 SGHRS, CDR2 YFSETQ. CDR3 residues: CASSLEGQGAPLHF. The CDR3 DNA reads TGCGCCAGCAGCTTGGAGGGACAGGGGGCACCCCTCCACTTT. The full variable domain, with the rest looked up from reference TRBV5-1 and TRBJ1-6, is KAGVTQTPRYLIKTRGQQVTLSCSPISGHRSVSWYQQTPGQGLQFLFEYFSETQRNKGNFPGRFSGRQFSNSRSEMNVSTLELGDSALYLCASSLEGQGAPLHFGNGTRLTVT.

This clone was counted a single time. The V gene is TRBV6-1, the J gene TRBJ2-7, with TRBD1 matching 8 bases. The V segment lost 6 bases and the J segment 3 bases; nucleotides outside the gene matches: 4. CDR3 size: 13 residues. CDR1 and CDR2 (germline): MNHNS, SASEGT. CDR3 loop: CASRKDRVYEQYF. CDR3 bases: TGTGCCAGCAGAAAGGACAGGGTCTACGAGCAGTACTTC.

This chain connects TRBV6-5 to TRBJ2-2; D remains ambiguous. Trimming left V 2 bases short and J 4 bases short, with 8 bases between. CDR3 length: 14 residues. CDR1 MNHEY and CDR2 SVGAGI come from the germline V gene. The CDR3 sequence: CASSYLSGTGELFF. DNA of the CDR3: TGTGCCAGCAGTTACCTTTCAGGCACCGGGGAGCTGTTTTTT.

The rearrangement joins TRBV6-1 to TRBJ1-4; D is perhaps TRBD1 (5 bases). Germline V gene sequence: CDR1 MNHNS, CDR2 SASEGT. V lost 2 bases, J lost 2 bases, and 18 bases lay in between. The CDR3 runs to 18 residues. The CDR3 region is CASSEYRPGGWTNEKLFF. CDR3 DNA sequence: TGTGCCAGCAGTGAATACCGCCCCGGGGGGTGGACTAATGAAAAACTGTTTTTT.

The chain couples TRBV9 to TRBJ1-6, with 7 nucleotides matching TRBD1. The CDR3 has 17 amino acids. In germline, CDR1 is SGDLS, CDR2 YYNGEE. V lost 0 bases and J lost 3; bases outside the gene matches: 6. The CDR3 DNA sequence: TGTGCCAGCAGCGTAGGGGACGGGACAGTCTATAATTCACCCCTCCACTTT. It codes for CASSVGDGTVYNSPLHF.

This chain uses TRBV5-8 with TRBJ2-2; 8 nucleotides align to TRBD1. The CDR3 spans 19 residues. V trimming: 3 bases; J trimming: 0 bases; junction bases outside the gene matches: 13. From germline, CDR1 is SGHTS and CDR2 YDEGEE. The CDR3 protein is CASSSTTGEIVPNTGELFF. Here the CDR3 DNA reads TGTGCCAGCAGCTCAACGACAGGGGAGATAGTACCGAACACCGGGGAGCTGTTTTTT.